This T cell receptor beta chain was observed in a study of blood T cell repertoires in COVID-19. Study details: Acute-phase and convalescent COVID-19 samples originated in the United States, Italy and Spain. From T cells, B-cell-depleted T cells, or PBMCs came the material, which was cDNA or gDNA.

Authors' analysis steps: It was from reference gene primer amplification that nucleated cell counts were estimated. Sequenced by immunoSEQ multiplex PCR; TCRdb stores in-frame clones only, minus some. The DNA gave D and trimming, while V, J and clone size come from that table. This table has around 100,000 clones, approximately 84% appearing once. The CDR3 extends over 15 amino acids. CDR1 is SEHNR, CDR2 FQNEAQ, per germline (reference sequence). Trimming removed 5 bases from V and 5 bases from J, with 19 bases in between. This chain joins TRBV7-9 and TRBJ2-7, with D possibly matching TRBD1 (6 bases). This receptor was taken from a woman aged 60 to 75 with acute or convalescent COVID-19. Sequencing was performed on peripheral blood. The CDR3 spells CASSPGVQGSHEQYF. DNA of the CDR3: TGTGCCAGCAGCCCCGGGGTCCAGGGGTCCCACGAGCAGTACTTC.